A single sample gave rise to the 4 T cell receptor beta chains below, sequenced in a study of blood T cell repertoires in COVID-19. Sequencing was performed with immunoSEQ multiplex PCR; in TCRdb, only in-frame clones are kept and a portion is missing. The sample consists of 200,000 or so clones, approximately 85% of them appearing once. The material sequenced was peripheral blood. These receptors came from a man aged 50-60 years who had recovered from COVID-19.

The CDR3 region is CASSPTGVLTYEQYF. The DNA of the CDR3 is TGTGCCAGCAGCCCTACAGGGGTTCTCACCTACGAGCAGTACTTC. The chain employs TRBV6-2 or TRBV6-3 and TRBJ2-7, with TRBD1 matching 7 bases. V shed 6 bases, J shed 2 bases, and the junction held 10 bases outside the gene matches. Germline V gene lookup returns CDR1 MNHEY and CDR2 SVGEGT. This CDR3 spans 15 amino acids.

The V gene is TRBV7-9, the J gene TRBJ2-7, with TRBD2 as a possible D gene (6 bases). Germline-derived CDR1 and CDR2 are SEHNR and FQNEAQ (reference sequence). This CDR3 comprises 12 residues. V was cut by 4 bases and J by 5 bases, with 9 bases left in between. The CDR3 protein is CASSWGGDEQYF. As DNA, the CDR3 is TGTGCCAGCAGCTGGGGCGGGGACGAGCAGTACTTC.

This sequence joins TRBV4-1 and TRBJ2-5; D ambiguous. V was shortened by 4 bases and J by 3 bases, with 9 bases between the two germline ends. The CDR3 has 13 amino acids. Germline values: CDR1 MGHRA, CDR2 YSYEKL. CDR3 sequence: CASSLIEKETQYF. The CDR3, as DNA: TGCGCCAGCAGCCTTATCGAGAAAGAGACCCAGTACTTC.

V is TRBV19 and J is TRBJ2-1; 7 bases line up with TRBD2. From germline, CDR1 is LNHDA and CDR2 SQIVND (reference sequence). CDR3 size: 16 residues. The trim removed 2 bases at V and 2 bases at J, leaving 6 bases unmatched. CDR3 DNA: TGTGCCAGTAGTATAATTGGAGGGAGGGCCTACAATGAGCAGTTCTTC. This gives the protein CASSIIGGRAYNEQFF.